This record looks at one TCR beta chain sequence and its context. The data originate from a study of blood T cell repertoires in COVID-19. Study as a whole: The origin of the acute and convalescent COVID-19 samples was the United States, Italy and Spain. In each case, the material was cDNA or gDNA derived from T cells, B-cell-depleted T cells, or PBMCs.

Original analysis: The authors estimated nucleated cell counts from reference gene primer amplification. Profiled with immunoSEQ multiplex PCR; TCRdb holds only in-frame clones, not every one. The V and J calls and clone size were taken over from that table, and D and trimming were inferred from the DNA. Seen here are fewer than 15,000 clones, just over 90% observed once, and the top ten hold around 13%. The CDR3 spans 15 residues. The germline CDR1 and CDR2 sequences are LNHNV and YYDKDF (reference sequence). The V and J ends lost 1 base and 11 bases, in that order; junction bases with no gene match: 10.

What was sequenced was peripheral blood. The chain is built from TRBV15 and TRBJ1-1, with TRBD1 matching over 10 bases. This receptor was obtained from a human donor in a cohort sampled during active COVID-19. The CDR3 DNA reads TGTGCCACCAGCAGAGTGACAGGGGGCTCGCTTGAGGCTTTCTTT. Protein sequence: CATSRVTGGSLEAFF.